This T cell receptor beta chain was sequenced in a study of T cell clones after liver transplantation. The method was immunoSEQ multiplex PCR; TCRdb's version includes in-frame clones alone and lacks a portion of them. The sample gives some 15,000 clones, 85% to 95% of which show up once; approximately 48% is in the top ten. With 0 bases clipped from V and 6 bases from J, the junction kept 6 bases outside the gene matches. This CDR3 is 15 amino acids long. Germline CDR1 SGHRS, CDR2 YFSETQ. This TCR was sampled from a human donor who received a liver transplant. Sequences were derived from CD8+ T cells from blood, sampled before liver transplant. This chain connects TRBV5-1 to TRBJ2-1, with 7 bases identical to TRBD2. CDR3 sequence: CASSLVTSRSNEQFF. CDR3 bases: TGCGCCAGCAGCTTGGTGACTAGCCGAAGCAATGAGCAGTTCTTC.